The rows below give T cell receptor beta chains drawn from one sample of a study of T cells and copy number aberrations in small-cell lung cancer. Method: immunoSEQ multiplex PCR; TCRdb's copy keeps in-frame clones and lacks some. The sample gives almost 950 clones, 94% of which show up once; 2.1% is in the top ten. Sequencing was done on a sample of tumor tissue. The source of these receptors is a woman in her fifties or sixties with small cell lung cancer. CDR3s include the opening cysteine and the closing phenylalanine or tryptophan. The D gene is left open where the match is weak. Clone size is given for some rows only: seen once, a few or many times, or a class if the clone is expanded.

TRBV18	-	TRBJ1-1	-	CASKPDGENTEAFF	TGTGCCAGCAAGCCGGACGGTGAGAACACTGAAGCTTTCTTT
TRBV6-6	-	TRBJ1-2	-	CASRLPDRSYGYTF	TGTGCCAGCAGACTCCCCGACAGGAGCTATGGCTACACCTTC
TRBV10-3	-	TRBJ2-7	-	CAIQAAYEQYF	TGTGCCATCCAAGCAGCCTACGAGCAGTACTTC
TRBV15	-	TRBJ2-1	-	CATSRDGGHIYNEQFF	TGTGCCACCAGCAGAGATGGGGGACACATCTACAATGAGCAGTTCTTC
TRBV4-1	-	TRBJ1-4	-	CASSRPGSHNEKLFF	TGCGCCAGCAGCCGCCCCGGGAGCCATAATGAAAAACTGTTTTTT
TRBV30	-	TRBJ2-2	-	CAWRSLANTGELFF	TGTGCCTGGAGATCGTTGGCGAACACCGGGGAGCTGTTTTTT
TRBV27	TRBD1	TRBJ1-2	-	CASSLSTGGMSYGYTF	TGTGCCAGCAGTTTAAGTACAGGGGGTATGTCCTATGGCTACACCTTC
TRBV6-5	TRBD1	TRBJ1-2	-	CASRGTGYGYTF	TGTGCCAGCAGAGGGACAGGCTATGGCTACACCTTC
TRBV6-6	-	TRBJ2-3	-	CASSYSEGSSDTQYF	TGTGCCAGCAGTTACTCAGAGGGAAGCTCAGATACGCAGTATTTT
TRBV5-8	-	TRBJ1-1	-	CASSLLGVSTEAFF	TGTGCCAGCAGCTTGTTGGGGGTTTCCACTGAAGCTTTCTTT
TRBV5-6	-	TRBJ2-2	once	CASSLTDQTGELFF	TGTGCCAGCAGCTTGACCGACCAGACCGGGGAGCTGTTTTTT
TRBV5-1	-	TRBJ2-1	once	CASAPGLAGTEQFF	TGCGCCAGCGCTCCAGGACTGGCCGGGACGGAGCAGTTCTTC
TRBV15	-	TRBJ2-6	-	CATSRPTGSSGANVLTF	TGTGCCACCAGCCGACCGACGGGCAGCTCTGGGGCCAACGTCCTGACTTTC
TRBV5-1	-	TRBJ2-7	-	CASSPGATPSYEQYF	TGCGCCAGCAGCCCGGGGGCCACTCCATCCTACGAGCAGTACTTC
TRBV13	TRBD2	TRBJ2-1	-	CASSLGGGRDYNEQFF	TGTGCCAGCAGCTTAGGGGGCGGGAGAGATTACAATGAGCAGTTCTTC
TRBV5-1	-	TRBJ2-2	-	CASSLGQGHNTGELFF	TGCGCCAGCAGCTTGGGTCAGGGCCATAACACCGGGGAGCTGTTTTTT
TRBV5-1	-	TRBJ1-3	-	CASSLGSSSGNTIYF	TGCGCCAGCAGCTTGGGTTCAAGCTCTGGAAACACCATATATTTT
TRBV10-2	-	TRBJ2-7	-	CASRNLGEQYF	TGCGCCAGCCGAAATTTGGGCGAGCAGTACTTC
TRBV13	TRBD2	TRBJ2-7	-	CASSSGLAGWVPNEQYF	TGTGCCAGCAGTTCAGGACTAGCGGGATGGGTGCCCAACGAGCAGTACTTC
TRBV7-2	-	TRBJ1-4	-	CASGDSTNEKLFF	TGTGCCAGCGGGGATTCAACTAATGAAAAACTGTTTTTT
TRBV7-2	TRBD1	TRBJ2-7	-	CASSLATGTGYEQYF	TGTGCCAGCAGCTTAGCGACAGGGACGGGCTACGAGCAGTACTTC
TRBV29-1	TRBD2	TRBJ2-1	-	CSDGGSSYNEQFF	TGCAGCGACGGGGGGAGCTCCTACAATGAGCAGTTCTTC
TRBV5-1	-	TRBJ1-4	once	CASSLAPQGGEKLFF	TGCGCCAGCAGCTTGGCCCCTCAGGGTGGTGAAAAACTGTTTTTT
TRBV6-1	TRBD1	TRBJ1-2	-	CASSDSDQGAKTF	TGTGCCAGCAGTGATTCCGACCAGGGGGCGAAGACCTTC
TRBV5-1	-	TRBJ2-2	-	CASSLVEVAGELFF	TGCGCCAGCAGCTTGGTCGAGGTTGCCGGGGAGCTGTTTTTT
TRBV4-2	-	TRBJ2-1	-	CASSPGASSRSYNEQFF	TGTGCCAGCAGCCCGGGGGCTAGCAGCCGCTCCTACAATGAGCAGTTCTTC
TRBV19	-	TRBJ1-1	-	CASRHRNTEAFF	TGTGCCAGTCGACATCGGAACACTGAAGCTTTCTTT
TRBV30	-	TRBJ2-1	few	CAWCRPPVNEQFF	TGTGCCTGGTGTCGGCCCCCGGTCAATGAGCAGTTCTTC
TRBV7-9	-	TRBJ2-5	-	CASSLAGGKETQYF	TGTGCCAGCAGCTTAGCTGGGGGGAAAGAGACCCAGTACTTC